The 21 T cell receptor beta chains presented below share a single source sample, sequenced in a study of T cells in Graves' hyperthyroidism and ophthalmopathy. RNA transcripts served as the template for amplifying TCR beta CDR3 regions. In the first-round RT-PCR of the TCR CDR3, the HTBI primer set was used. TCRdb passed the multiplex PCR reads through MiXCR, listing each CDR3 protein once. The data hold 750,000 to 900,000 distinct CDR3 sequences, with 38% observed a single time. What was sequenced was blood. These receptors came from a man aged 18-30 years with Graves' hyperthyroidism.

This clonotype was recorded many times. The J gene is TRBJ2-5, the V gene TRBV7-9, with 8 bases that match TRBD1. Germline CDR1 reads SEHNR; CDR2 reads FQNEAQ (reference sequence). CDR3 length: 14 amino acids. V trimming: 3 bases; J trimming: 3 bases; junction bases outside the gene matches: 3. The CDR3 sequence is CASSFLDREETQYF. Here the CDR3 DNA reads TGTGCCAGCAGCTTTTTGGACAGGGAAGAGACCCAGTACTTC.

This sequence joins TRBV12-3 or TRBV12-4 and TRBJ2-6; the D call may be TRBD1 or TRBD2 (5 bases each). V gave up 6 bases and J gave up 0 bases, with 6 bases separating them. The CDR3 runs to 14 residues. In DNA form, the CDR3 reads TGTGCCAGCAGGGGGACCTCTGGGGCCAACGTCCTGACTTTC. The encoded protein is CASRGTSGANVLTF.

The rearrangement links TRBV9 to TRBJ1-1; D might be TRBD1 (5 bases). Germline V gives CDR1 SGDLS, CDR2 YYNGEE. V lost 3 bases, J lost 3 bases, and 9 bases lay in between. The CDR3 runs to 13 residues. For the CDR3, the DNA is TGTGCCAGCAGCGGGGGCTCGTACACTGAAGCTTTCTTT. As protein: CASSGGSYTEAFF.

For this clonotype: One end of the junction does not line up with germline, which may come from a read error. The rearrangement joins TRBV6-1 to TRBJ1-2; TRBD1 matches at 7 bases. The CDR3 sequence is 13 residues long. In germline, CDR1 is MNHNS, CDR2 SASEGT. The CDR3 sequence: CAGRRTGGYGYTF. CDR3 coding DNA: TGTGCCGGCAGACGGACAGGCGGCTATGGCTACACCTTC.

This clonotype was detected many times. J is TRBJ2-7 and V is TRBV2, with D perhaps matching TRBD1 (6 bases). The CDR3 is 15 residues long. V was shortened by 1 base and J by 0 bases, with 10 bases between the two germline ends. The germline gives CDR1 SNHLY, CDR2 FYNNEI. The CDR3 DNA follows: TGTGCCAGCAGTGAAGGGGGGCACTACTCCTACGAGCAGTACTTC. This encodes CASSEGGHYSYEQYF. The full variable domain, in which reference TRBV2 and TRBJ2-7 provide the parts outside the CDR3, is EPEVTQTPSHQVTQMGQEVILRCVPISNHLYFYWYRQILGQKVEFLVSFYNNEISEKSEIFDDQFSVERPDGSNFTLKIRSTKLEDSAMYFCASSEGGHYSYEQYFGPGTRLTVT.

This clonotype came up once. The rearrangement uses TRBV4-3 and TRBJ1-1, with D unresolved. Trimming pared 2 bases from V and 1 base from J, leaving 8 bases between. The CDR3 runs 14 residues. Germline V lookup: CDR1 LGHNA, CDR2 YSLEER. The DNA of the CDR3 is TGCGCCAGCAGCCAATCCTCTAGGAACACTGAAGCTTTCTTT. Residues: CASSQSSRNTEAFF.

This clonotype was counted at least ten times. The chain couples TRBV7-9 to TRBJ2-7; D unresolved. V shed 0 bases and J shed 5 bases, with 5 bases lying between them. This CDR3 is built from 12 residues. The germline CDR1 and CDR2 sequences are SEHNR and FQNEAQ (reference sequence). The CDR3 DNA sequence: TGTGCCAGCAGCTTAGCAGCGAACGAGCAGTACTTC. It is translated as CASSLAANEQYF.

The gene calls are TRBV2 and TRBJ2-7; no firm D call. Between the trimmed V and J ends, which lost 6 bases and 3 bases, there was a span of 18 bases. This CDR3 has 15 amino acids. In germline, CDR1 is SNHLY, CDR2 FYNNEI. The CDR3 DNA reads TGTGCCAGCAGGTACTCCCTAGGGTCTGTCTACGAGCAGTACTTC. Protein product: CASRYSLGSVYEQYF.

The chain combines TRBV27 with TRBJ2-7; D is ambiguous. Between the trimmed V and J ends, which lost 0 bases and 3 bases, there was a span of 15 bases. This CDR3 region has 16 residues. CDR1 is MNHEY, CDR2 SMNVEV, per germline (reference sequence). This CDR3 reads CASSLSKRAGGYEQYF. DNA of the CDR3: TGTGCCAGCAGTTTATCTAAACGGGCCGGTGGCTACGAGCAGTACTTC.

The rearrangement joins TRBV12-3 or TRBV12-4 to TRBJ1-6; D gene unclear. The CDR3 spans 14 residues. Trimming pared 5 bases from V and 4 bases from J, leaving 9 bases between. The CDR3 sequence is CASSHSIYNSPLHF. The CDR3 nucleotides read TGTGCCAGCAGTCACAGTATATATAATTCACCCCTCCACTTT.

The V gene is TRBV20-1, the J gene TRBJ2-5; 7 bases are shared with TRBD1. The CDR3 runs 14 residues. In germline, CDR1 is DFQATT, CDR2 SNEGSKA (reference sequence). With V trimmed by 3 bases and J by 3 bases, 7 bases remained unmatched. This CDR3 reads CSARTGSAEETQYF. The CDR3 nucleotides are TGCAGTGCTAGGACAGGGAGTGCAGAAGAGACCCAGTACTTC.

As concerns this clonotype: The junction departs from the called germline gene at one end, perhaps through a read error. The J gene is TRBJ1-5, the V gene TRBV29-1; D call uncertain. CDR3 length: 13 residues. Germline loops: CDR1 SQVTM, CDR2 ANQGSEA. CDR3 in DNA: TGCCGCGTTGTGGTGACGGTCAATCAGCCCCGGCATTTT. This gives the protein CRVVVTVNQPRHF.

This clonotype has just a few counts. The V call is TRBV12-3 or TRBV12-4, the J call TRBJ1-2; 8 bases line up with TRBD1. Trimming took 5 bases from V and 8 from J; bases not matched to a gene: 13. The CDR3 is 15 residues long. CDR3 sequence reads: CASSLGQVSSYGYTF. CDR3 nucleotides: TGTGCCAGCAGTCTGGGACAGGTCAGCTCCTACGGCTACACCTTC.

The chain is built from TRBV6-5 and TRBJ2-5, with D possibly TRBD2 on 6 matching bases. Germline CDR1 MNHEY, CDR2 SVGAGI. Trimming took 2 bases from V and 9 from J, leaving 13 bases between them. This CDR3 spans 13 amino acids. CDR3: CASSYGAEGPQYF. In DNA, the CDR3 is TGTGCCAGCAGTTACGGGGCGGAGGGGCCCCAGTACTTC.

This clonotype appeared a few times. The chain uses TRBV6-6 and TRBJ2-6; D unclear. Deletions cut 6 bases from V and 2 bases from J, with 11 bases between. This CDR3 is built from 15 residues. From germline, CDR1 is MNHNY and CDR2 SVGAGI (reference sequence). The CDR3 nucleotides read TGTGCCAGCAGCCCCCTTAAGGCTGGGGCCAACGTCCTGACTTTC. Residues: CASSPLKAGANVLTF.

Worth noting for this clonotype: This may be a read error, as it is one base from a much larger clone. The chain recombines TRBV10-3 with TRBJ1-5; 9 bases match TRBD1. This CDR3 has 13 amino acids. Germline V gene sequence: CDR1 ENHRY, CDR2 SYGVKD. V was clipped by 10 bases and J by 6 bases; unmatched bases: 7. As DNA, the CDR3 is TGTGCCACCGGGACAGGGAATGGTCAGCCCCAGCATTTT. Amino acid sequence: CATGTGNGQPQHF.

J is TRBJ1-5 and V is TRBV20-1, with D tentatively TRBD1 (6 bases). The V gene's germline CDR1 is DFQATT and CDR2 SNEGSKA (reference sequence). CDR3 length equals 15 residues. V lost 6 bases and J 1 base, leaving 16 bases between the germline ends. As DNA, the CDR3 is TGCAGTGCCTTGGTTTCAGGGGTAAGCAATCAGCCCCAGCATTTT. Amino acid sequence: CSALVSGVSNQPQHF.

This clonotype was counted many times. The J gene is TRBJ1-1, the V gene TRBV19; 8 nucleotides match TRBD1. Losses at the gene ends were 5 bases for V and 4 bases for J; bases not matched to a gene: 3. The V gene's germline CDR1 is LNHDA and CDR2 SQIVND (reference sequence). This CDR3 has 13 amino acids. Here the CDR3 DNA reads TGTGCCAGTAGTCGGACAGGGTTCACTGAAGCTTTCTTT. Amino acids: CASSRTGFTEAFF.

This clonotype was detected ten times or more. The gene calls are TRBV29-1 and TRBJ1-1, with D perhaps matching TRBD1 (6 bases). V gave up 3 bases and J gave up 1 base, with 15 bases separating them. CDR1 SQVTM and CDR2 ANQGSEA come from the germline V gene. The CDR3 is 15 amino acids. The CDR3 spells CSVDPPTGPNTEAFF. CDR3 in DNA: TGCAGCGTTGACCCCCCGACAGGACCGAACACTGAAGCTTTCTTT.

The chain carries TRBV29-1 and TRBJ2-2; either TRBD1 or TRBD2 may fit D (5 bases each). Germline CDR1 reads SQVTM; CDR2 reads ANQGSEA. This CDR3 is 15 amino acids long. Trimming took off 3 bases at V and 6 bases at J, with 17 bases between the two ends. The CDR3 DNA reads TGCAGCGTTGAGGCCGGGACCGCCCTGCCCGGGGAGCTGTTTTTT. Its translation: CSVEAGTALPGELFF.

Regarding this clonotype: A junction end diverges from the germline sequence, so it may reflect a read error. The rearrangement links TRBV9 to TRBJ1-1; D perhaps matches TRBD1 (6 bases). This CDR3 contains 14 residues. CDR1 is SGDLS, CDR2 YYNGEE, per germline. The CDR3 spells CASSQNRVDTEAFF. The CDR3 DNA reads as TGCGCCAGCAGCCAAAACAGGGTGGACACTGAAGCTTTCTTT.